A single sample is the source of the 17 T cell receptor beta chains below, sequenced in a study of sequential checkpoint blockade in melanoma (dated by TCRdb to between 2019 and 2020). The treatment or condition label, as the study defines it: randomized to nivolumab then ipilimumab (arm A) or the reverse (arm B). The method behind the library was the immunoSEQ multiplex PCR assay. Entries here come from immuneACCESS through TCRdb and include only in-frame sequences with V and J called. Some clones fail to appear in such tables; in the studies checked, an unresolved V gene covers under half of the shortfall, and the cause of the remainder is unknown. Present in this sample are around 4,300 clones, about 22% of which were seen just once. 4% of the sample belongs to the ten largest clones. The specimen was tumor tissue (inferred from file names), collected from a patient given nivolumab and ipilimumab in sequence. The receptors shown here come from a human donor with melanoma.

V is TRBV6-8 and J is TRBJ1-2, with D possibly matching TRBD1 (5 bases). V dropped 10 bases and J dropped 0 bases, with 12 bases sitting between them. Germline CDR1 reads MNHGY; CDR2 reads SAAAGT. This CDR3 has 13 amino acids. This chain's CDR3 is CATTTAPNYGYTF. CDR3 nucleotide sequence: TGTGCCACGACGACAGCCCCTAACTATGGCTACACCTTC.

In its sample, this clone was seen once. The gene calls are TRBV29-1 and TRBJ2-7, with D maybe TRBD1 (7 bases). The V end was cut by 7 bases, the J end by 3 bases, with 13 bases between. The CDR3 runs to 12 residues. Germline CDR1 is SQVTM and CDR2 is ANQGSEA. The CDR3 sequence is CSAGGQYYEQYF. DNA for the CDR3: TGCAGCGCCGGGGGACAGTACTACGAGCAGTACTTC.

The chain has TRBV19 and TRBJ1-2, with unresolved D. CDR1 and CDR2 (germline): LNHDA, SQIVND (reference sequence). V lost 5 bases and J 7 bases, leaving 11 bases between the germline ends. The CDR3 sequence is 12 residues long. The DNA of the CDR3 is TGTGCCAGTAGTTCCCAAGTTGGTGGCTACACCTTC. Translated: CASSSQVGGYTF.

The chain is built from TRBV11-3 and TRBJ1-1, with 7 bases fitting TRBD1. V lost 2 bases to trimming and J lost 4 bases; unmatched junction nucleotides: 7. This CDR3 has 15 amino acids. Germline CDR1 is SGHNT and CDR2 is YENEEA. CDR3 in DNA: TGTGCCAGCAGCTTATGGAGGGGGCGGGGCACTGAAGCTTTCTTT. This gives the protein CASSLWRGRGTEAFF.

The rearrangement joins TRBV28 to TRBJ1-5; possible D gene TRBD1, 5 bases. Germline CDR1 MDHEN, CDR2 SYDVKM. The CDR3 contains 15 residues. Trimming stripped 6 bases from V and 3 bases from J, with 15 bases between. CDR3 sequence (DNA): TGTGCCAGCAGCAATCCCGACAGAAACAATCAGCCCCAGCATTTT. It is translated as CASSNPDRNNQPQHF.

This clone turned up a few times. This chain connects TRBV6-1 to TRBJ1-5, with TRBD1 matching 8 bases. The germline gives CDR1 MNHNS, CDR2 SASEGT. This CDR3 region has 16 residues. V shed 1 base and J 5 bases; nucleotides not matched to a gene: 7. Here the CDR3 DNA reads TGTGCCAGCAGTGAAGTCATTGGGACAGGTTATCAGCCCCAGCATTTT. This encodes CASSEVIGTGYQPQHF.

This clone is medium-sized. The genes are TRBV11-3 and TRBJ1-1; 7 positions agree with TRBD1. V lost 4 bases, J lost 1 base, and 6 bases stayed unmatched. The germline gives CDR1 SGHNT, CDR2 YENEEA. The CDR3 is 15 residues long. As DNA, the CDR3 is TGTGCCAGCAGCTCGGACCCAGGGGGGAACACTGAAGCTTTCTTT. It translates to CASSSDPGGNTEAFF.

In its sample, this clone was seen a few times. This chain joins TRBV28 and TRBJ1-2; D gene uncertain. CDR3 size: 13 residues. Germline V gives CDR1 MDHEN, CDR2 SYDVKM. The ends were cut back, 4 bases at V and 7 bases at J, with 13 bases in the middle. CDR3 region: CASSSPSIGGYTF. CDR3 nucleotide sequence: TGTGCCAGCAGTTCCCCGTCTATCGGTGGCTACACCTTC.

There are many counts of this clone. The CDR3 region has the DNA TGTGCCAGCAGCGGGGGACAGTTCTCCTACGAGCAGTACTTC. Protein: CASSGGQFSYEQYF. The V and J genes are TRBV11-3 and TRBJ2-7; 7 nucleotides align to TRBD1. The trim removed 5 bases at V and 0 bases at J, leaving 4 bases unmatched. Germline-derived CDR1 and CDR2 are SGHNT and YENEEA. The CDR3 has 14 residues.

In nucleotides, the CDR3 is TGTGCCAGTGGCTCGGGGTTCCCTGGCTACACCTTC. Its translation is CASGSGFPGYTF. The rearrangement links TRBV19 to TRBJ1-2, with D unclear. Germline V lookup: CDR1 LNHDA, CDR2 SQIVND (reference sequence). The CDR3 covers 12 residues. V lost 8 bases, J lost 7 bases, and 14 bases lay in between.

This clone was detected ten times or more. This chain's CDR3 is CASSPQGTHRDEQYF. The CDR3 DNA reads as TGTGCCAGCAGCCCCCAGGGGACACACAGGGACGAGCAGTACTTC. This rearrangement joins TRBV9 to TRBJ2-7; possible D gene TRBD1, 6 bases. The germline V gene has CDR1 SGDLS and CDR2 YYNGEE. CDR3 length equals 15 residues. V lost 4 bases to trimming and J lost 5 bases, with 19 bases between them.

The chain has TRBV5-1 and TRBJ2-3; TRBD2 agrees at 10 bases. Germline V gives CDR1 SGHRS, CDR2 YFSETQ. After removal of 3 bases from V and 4 bases from J, the junction contained 11 bases not matched to a gene. CDR3 length: 17 amino acids. The CDR3 nucleotides are TGCGCCAGCAGCTCCGCTTTGAGCGGGGGGGCCTCAGATACGCAGTATTTT. This encodes CASSSALSGGASDTQYF.

This chain links TRBV19 with TRBJ1-5; D is unclear. V was shortened by 1 base and J by 2 bases, with 15 bases between the two germline ends. Germline V lookup: CDR1 LNHDA, CDR2 SQIVND (reference sequence). The CDR3 is made up of 17 amino acids. The CDR3, as DNA: TGTGCCAGTAGTATAGGTTCGGGGATCGGGGGCAATCAGCCCCAGCATTTT. Its translation is CASSIGSGIGGNQPQHF.

The chain couples TRBV12-5 to TRBJ1-1; perhaps TRBD1 as D (5 bases). CDR1 and CDR2 (germline): LGHNT, FRNRAP. The CDR3 runs to 15 residues. V lost 2 bases and J 4 bases, leaving 14 bases between the germline ends. The DNA of the CDR3 is TGTGCTAGTGGTTTGCGACGGGGTGGGGGCACTGAAGCTTTCTTT. Translated: CASGLRRGGGTEAFF.

The chain carries TRBV6-8 and TRBJ2-2; tentatively, D is TRBD1 (5 bases). V lost 2 bases to trimming and J lost 0 bases, with 10 bases between them. This CDR3 contains 16 residues. CDR1 and CDR2 (germline): MNHGY, SAAAGT. CDR3 in amino acids: CASSYGRTTNTGELFF. The CDR3 DNA is TGTGCCAGCAGTTACGGCAGGACAACGAACACCGGGGAGCTGTTTTTT.

This clone was seen a handful of times. The chain employs TRBV30 and TRBJ2-2; TRBD1 agrees at 10 bases. Germline trimming cut 5 bases from V and 5 bases from J; bases unmatched to any gene: 5. From germline, CDR1 is GTSNPN and CDR2 SVGIG (reference sequence). This CDR3 is built from 14 residues. CDR3 nucleotides: TGTGCCTGGGAAAGGACAGGGGGAACCGGGGAGCTGTTTTTT. This gives the protein CAWERTGGTGELFF.

This chain connects TRBV6-8 to TRBJ2-3; 9 positions agree with TRBD2. V shed 0 bases, J shed 4 bases, and the junction held 5 bases outside the gene matches. Germline CDR1 reads MNHGY; CDR2 reads SAAAGT. The CDR3 sequence is 16 residues long. The CDR3 DNA reads TGTGCCAGCAGTTACTCGGGCGGGGGGGCCGCAGATACGCAGTATTTT. Protein product: CASSYSGGGAADTQYF.